Each of the 16 T cell receptor beta chains below was sequenced from the same sample in a study of blood T cell repertoires in COVID-19. Sequencing used immunoSEQ multiplex PCR; TCRdb keeps in-frame clones, though not all of them. The sample includes some 180,000 clones, about 83% of them seen just once. The specimen sequenced was peripheral blood. The receptors were gathered from a woman at least 80 years old with acute or convalescent COVID-19.

The V and J genes are TRBV4-1 and TRBJ2-6, with a tentative D call TRBD2 (5 bases). Germline CDR1 and CDR2: MGHRA and YSYEKL. The CDR3 is 19 residues long. With 1 base removed from V and 2 bases from J, the gap between germline ends came to 18 bases. Written as DNA, the CDR3 is TGCGCCAGCAGCCAAGTAGGGTGGACTGAGGCCCCTGGGGCCAACGTCCTGACTTTC. It codes for CASSQVGWTEAPGANVLTF.

The V gene is TRBV19, the J gene TRBJ2-1; the match to TRBD1 covers 8 bases. The CDR3 consists of 13 residues. With 9 bases clipped from V and 10 bases from J, the junction kept 11 bases outside the gene matches. Per germline, CDR1 LNHDA and CDR2 SQIVND (reference sequence). CDR3 amino acids: CASRRTGMEEQFF. DNA for the CDR3: TGTGCCAGCCGCCGGACAGGGATGGAGGAGCAGTTCTTC.

The chain is built from TRBV18 and TRBJ1-6; 9 bases fit TRBD1. Trimming took 4 bases from V and 9 from J; bases not matched to a gene: 1. CDR1 and CDR2 from the germline V gene are KGHSH and LQKENI. The CDR3 covers 13 residues. The DNA of the CDR3 is TGTGCCAGCTCACTGGACAGGGGTTCACCCCTCCACTTT. Translating gives CASSLDRGSPLHF. Full variable domain (remainder filled in from reference TRBV18 and TRBJ1-6): NAGVMQNPRHLVRRRGQEARLRCSPMKGHSHVYWYRQLPEEGLKFMVYLQKENIIDESGMPKERFSAEFPKEGPSILRIQQVVRGDSAAYFCASSLDRGSPLHFGNGTRLTVT.

V and J are TRBV15 and TRBJ1-1, with D maybe TRBD1 (6 bases). The length of the CDR3 is 16 residues. Between the trimmed V and J ends, which lost 2 bases and 2 bases, there was a span of 15 bases. Germline V CDR1 and CDR2: LNHNV, YYDKDF (reference sequence). CDR3 protein: CATSRPPRGSNTEAFF. CDR3 sequence (DNA): TGTGCCACCAGCAGACCTCCCAGGGGCAGCAACACTGAAGCTTTCTTT.

This rearrangement joins TRBV18 to TRBJ2-1; 10 nucleotides agree with TRBD1. This CDR3 comprises 17 residues. Germline assignment: CDR1 KGHSH and CDR2 LQKENI. V gave up 3 bases and J gave up 6 bases; unmatched junction bases: 11. The DNA of the CDR3 is TGTGCCAGCTCACCCGACTATGGACAGGGGGTTCGCAATGAGCAGTTCTTC. Translated: CASSPDYGQGVRNEQFF.

V gene TRBV6-2 or TRBV6-3 combines with J gene TRBJ2-5, with TRBD1 matching 7 bases. The CDR3 is 14 residues long. V was clipped by 7 bases and J by 3 bases; unmatched bases: 8. Germline CDR1 MNHEY, CDR2 SVGEGT. Here the CDR3 reads CASTPGQREETQYF. The CDR3 DNA reads as TGTGCCAGCACCCCGGGACAGAGAGAAGAGACCCAGTACTTC.

This chain uses TRBV9 with TRBJ2-2; D not certain. The CDR3 runs 14 residues. The germline V and J ends were trimmed by 3 bases and 5 bases, with 11 bases remaining between them. The germline CDR1 and CDR2 sequences are SGDLS and YYNGEE. DNA of the CDR3: TGTGCCAGCAGCGGGGCGATTGTGACCGGGGAGCTGTTTTTT. It encodes CASSGAIVTGELFF. The whole variable domain, remainder taken from reference TRBV9 and TRBJ2-2, is DSGVTQTPKHLITATGQRVTLRCSPRSGDLSVYWYQQSLDQGLQFLIQYYNGEERAKGNILERFSAQQFPDLHSELNLSSLELGDSALYFCASSGAIVTGELFFGEGSRLTVL.

The J gene is TRBJ1-5, the V gene TRBV15; 10 nucleotides agree with TRBD1. The CDR3 extends over 16 amino acids. Germline CDR1 reads LNHNV; CDR2 reads YYDKDF (reference sequence). V was pared by 3 bases and J by 7 bases, with 9 bases of the junction left unmatched. CDR3 nucleotides: TGTGCCACCAGCAGGGGACGACAGGGGGCATGGCAGCCCCAGCATTTT. This translates into CATSRGRQGAWQPQHF.

This sequence joins TRBV5-8 and TRBJ2-7; D uncertain. Germline CDR1 reads SGHTS; CDR2 reads YDEGEE. Trimming removed 4 bases at V and 6 bases at J, with 17 bases between. The length of the CDR3 is 14 residues. CDR3 bases: TGTGCCAGCAGCCCCGGCGGCCGGCTCCTCGAGCAGTACTTC. It encodes CASSPGGRLLEQYF.

The gene calls are TRBV29-1 and TRBJ2-5; 11 bases map to TRBD1. V was pared by 1 base and J by 7 bases, with 8 bases of the junction left unmatched. The CDR3 length is 15 residues. The germline V gene has CDR1 SQVTM and CDR2 ANQGSEA. The CDR3 nucleotides read TGCAGCGTTGAAGCTACGGACAGGGGGCGAGGGACCCAGTACTTC. Translation: CSVEATDRGRGTQYF.

This clone was seen a single time. The chain uses TRBV28 and TRBJ2-7; TRBD1 aligns across 10 bases. The CDR3 is made up of 16 amino acids. Trimming removed 5 bases from V and 9 bases from J; junction bases left unmatched: 16. CDR1 is MDHEN, CDR2 SYDVKM, per germline. CDR3 nucleotides: TGTGCCAGCAGTACTAACTCGGGACAGGGGCTTGATCCGCAGTACTTC. The encoded protein is CASSTNSGQGLDPQYF.

This chain joins TRBV15 and TRBJ2-5, with D tentatively TRBD2 (5 bases). The V gene lost 1 base and the J gene lost 3 bases, with 18 bases spanning the gap. This CDR3 has 17 amino acids. Germline values: CDR1 LNHNV, CDR2 YYDKDF (reference sequence). CDR3 sequence reads: CATSRAAGPFGEETQYF. The CDR3, as DNA: TGTGCCACCAGCAGAGCGGCGGGTCCCTTTGGAGAAGAGACCCAGTACTTC.

The chain has TRBV29-1 and TRBJ1-2; a possible D gene is TRBD1 (6 bases). The CDR3 runs 12 residues. CDR1 is SQVTM and CDR2 is ANQGSEA in the germline V gene. Trimming left V 4 bases short and J 7 bases short, with 13 bases between. The CDR3 spells CSVVAGVGGYTF. The CDR3 DNA is TGCAGCGTTGTGGCAGGGGTAGGTGGCTACACCTTC.

This chain uses TRBV29-1 with TRBJ2-2; 8 bases agree with TRBD2. The length of the CDR3 is 16 residues. The V gene's germline CDR1 is SQVTM and CDR2 ANQGSEA. V was pared by 2 bases and J by 4 bases, with 9 bases of the junction left unmatched. The CDR3 DNA reads TGCAGCGTTGAACTAACTAGCGGTATTTTCACCGGGGAGCTGTTTTTT. Amino acids: CSVELTSGIFTGELFF.

The chain joins TRBV29-1 to TRBJ1-1, with 12 bases that match TRBD1. Germline CDR1 is SQVTM and CDR2 is ANQGSEA. CDR3 length: 14 residues. Germline trimming cut 1 base from V and 4 bases from J; bases unmatched to any gene: 1. CDR3 sequence reads: CSVEGDRGPTEAFF. For the CDR3, the DNA is TGCAGCGTTGAAGGGGACAGGGGGCCCACTGAAGCTTTCTTT.

The chain uses TRBV12-3 or TRBV12-4 and TRBJ2-5; D uncertain. V shed 3 bases and J shed 3 bases, with 8 bases lying between them. The CDR3 has 13 amino acids. The CDR3 loop is CASSFRGEETQYF. The CDR3 nucleotides read TGTGCCAGCAGTTTTCGCGGAGAAGAGACCCAGTACTTC.